The 31 T cell receptor beta chains in this list originate from one sample, sequenced in a study of blood T cell repertoires in COVID-19. Profiled with immunoSEQ multiplex PCR; TCRdb holds only in-frame clones, not every one. Here the sample spans 200,000 or so clones, approximately 86% being singletons. Specimen: PBMCs or T cells enriched from blood (not recorded which). The receptors originated from a woman aged 40 to 50 with acute COVID-19.

The chain joins TRBV28 to TRBJ1-2; TRBD1 agrees at 9 bases. The CDR3 length is 15 residues. The trim removed 6 bases at V and 0 bases at J, leaving 5 bases unmatched. Germline assignment: CDR1 MDHEN and CDR2 SYDVKM. The CDR3 spells CASSGQGTANYGYTF. CDR3 coding DNA: TGTGCCAGCAGCGGACAGGGGACCGCTAACTATGGCTACACCTTC.

The rearrangement uses TRBV5-1 and TRBJ2-3, with 16 bases fitting TRBD2. Germline V CDR1 and CDR2: SGHRS, YFSETQ. The CDR3 is 17 residues long. The J segment lost 2 bases and the V segment lost 4 bases, leaving 4 bases of the junction unmatched. The CDR3 DNA reads TGCGCCAGCAGCCAGGGACTAGCGGGAGGGAACACAGATACGCAGTATTTT. It yields the protein CASSQGLAGGNTDTQYF.

The V gene is TRBV28, the J gene TRBJ1-1; 9 nucleotides line up with TRBD1. The V gene end was trimmed by 2 bases and the J gene end by 5 bases; junction bases not matched to a gene: 6. Germline CDR1 reads MDHEN; CDR2 reads SYDVKM. There are 15 residues in the CDR3. For the CDR3, the DNA is TGTGCCAGCAGTTTAGGAGACAGGGGGTTAACTGAAGCTTTCTTT. The encoded protein is CASSLGDRGLTEAFF.

Remarks on this clone: This same CDR3 is encoded by further DNA sequences in the sample. This sequence joins TRBV7-9 and TRBJ1-5, with D unclear. CDR1 and CDR2 from the germline V gene are SEHNR and FQNEAQ (reference sequence). With 5 bases removed from V and 3 bases from J, the gap between germline ends came to 8 bases. The CDR3 totals 13 residues. CDR3 amino acids: CASSQGDNQPQHF. CDR3 nucleotides: TGTGCCAGCAGCCAAGGAGACAATCAGCCCCAGCATTTT.

This clone has more than one count but fewer than ten. V and J are TRBV7-8 and TRBJ2-7; 8 bases match TRBD2. This CDR3 contains 16 residues. Germline trimming cut 0 bases from V and 0 bases from J; bases unmatched to any gene: 4. Germline values: CDR1 SGHVS, CDR2 FQNEAQ. In DNA, the CDR3 is TGTGCCAGCAGCTTAGCGGACGCGGGGGGCTCCTACGAGCAGTACTTC. Translation gives CASSLADAGGSYEQYF.

The rearrangement joins TRBV5-1 to TRBJ2-4, with D possibly being TRBD2 (5 bases). The germline V gene encodes CDR1 SGHRS and CDR2 YFSETQ. This CDR3 is built from 17 residues. The ends were cut back, 0 bases at V and 2 bases at J, with 15 bases in the middle. This CDR3 reads CASSLELGGWSKNIQYF. CDR3 in DNA: TGCGCCAGCAGCTTGGAATTAGGCGGGTGGTCCAAAAACATTCAGTACTTC.

This CDR3 is CASSIDASGVSGYTF. CDR3 in DNA: TGTGCCAGTAGTATAGATGCATCAGGGGTTAGCGGCTACACCTTC. The gene calls are TRBV19 and TRBJ1-2, with D maybe TRBD1 (6 bases). Trimming left V 0 bases short and J 8 bases short, with 16 bases between. The CDR3 totals 15 residues. Germline CDR1 reads LNHDA; CDR2 reads SQIVND (reference sequence).

This sequence joins TRBV7-7 and TRBJ2-5; 10 bases agree with TRBD2. The trim removed 1 base at V and 4 bases at J, leaving 9 bases unmatched. The CDR3 totals 17 residues. Germline V gives CDR1 SSHAT, CDR2 FNYEAQ (reference sequence). The DNA of the CDR3 is TGTGCCAGCAGCTTAGGAGCGGGAGGGCCGGGTATAGAGACCCAGTACTTC. Translated: CASSLGAGGPGIETQYF.

The V call is TRBV5-1, the J call TRBJ2-3; 9 nucleotides align to TRBD2. Germline V gives CDR1 SGHRS, CDR2 YFSETQ. V lost 0 bases and J lost 5; bases outside the gene matches: 4. The CDR3 covers 15 residues. The CDR3 region is CASSLGGRAVDTQYF. The CDR3 DNA follows: TGCGCCAGCAGCTTGGGCGGGAGGGCCGTAGATACGCAGTATTTT. Combining the CDR3 with reference TRBV5-1 and TRBJ2-3 gives the whole variable domain KAGVTQTPRYLIKTRGQQVTLSCSPISGHRSVSWYQQTPGQGLQFLFEYFSETQRNKGNFPGRFSGRQFSNSRSEMNVSTLELGDSALYLCASSLGGRAVDTQYFGPGTRLTVL.

The chain recombines TRBV5-1 with TRBJ1-1; a possible D gene is TRBD1 (5 bases). The CDR3 is 16 amino acids. Trimming stripped 4 bases from V and 3 bases from J, with 19 bases between. Germline CDR1 and CDR2: SGHRS and YFSETQ. The CDR3 nucleotides are TGCGCCAGCAGCCGTAGCCCCTCTCAGGGTTACACTGAAGCTTTCTTT. Encoded protein: CASSRSPSQGYTEAFF.

This chain links TRBV29-1 with TRBJ2-7; D is undetermined. CDR1 SQVTM and CDR2 ANQGSEA come from the germline V gene. The CDR3 sequence is 13 residues long. The CDR3 is CSTLVQLAYEQYF. The CDR3 region has the DNA TGCTCCACGTTGGTACAGTTAGCCTACGAGCAGTACTTC.

This clone was observed a single time. The chain has TRBV7-3 and TRBJ2-1; D is ambiguous. CDR1 and CDR2 (germline): SGHTA, FQGTGA. The CDR3 runs 17 residues. With 6 bases removed from V and 0 bases from J, the gap between germline ends came to 18 bases. CDR3 sequence reads: CASSQTPGRISYNEQFF. CDR3 DNA: TGTGCCAGCAGTCAAACCCCGGGTCGAATCTCCTACAATGAGCAGTTCTTC.

The genes are TRBV11-3 and TRBJ2-7; 9 nucleotides match TRBD2. J gave up 6 bases and V 1 base, and 7 bases lay outside the gene matches. This CDR3 has 15 residues. Looked up from germline, CDR1 is SGHNT and CDR2 is YENEEA. The CDR3 loop reads CASSLAVAGVREQYF. CDR3 sequence (DNA): TGTGCCAGCAGCTTAGCGGTAGCGGGAGTCCGCGAGCAGTACTTC.

The chain uses TRBV3-1 (or the pseudogene TRBV3-2) and TRBJ2-1; D uncertain. This CDR3 contains 12 residues. V lost 4 bases and J lost 4, with 5 bases in between. The germline V gene has CDR1 LGHDT and CDR2 YNNKEL (reference sequence). CDR3 sequence: CASSRDYNEQFF. CDR3 bases: TGTGCCAGCAGCCGCGATTACAATGAGCAGTTCTTC.

CDR3 DNA sequence: TGCGCCAGCAGTTCTCGGACTAGCGGGAGAGATCGGGTCCCTACCAATGAGCAGTTCTTC. Protein product: CASSSRTSGRDRVPTNEQFF. This chain links TRBV23-1 with TRBJ2-1, with 13 nucleotides matching TRBD2. TRBV23-1 carries the ORF label, with uncertain function. V was pared by 5 bases and J by 6 bases, with 19 bases of the junction left unmatched. The CDR3 sequence is 20 residues long.

The gene calls are TRBV27 and TRBJ1-1; the D is unclear. Germline V gives CDR1 MNHEY, CDR2 SMNVEV (reference sequence). CDR3 size: 14 residues. V lost 5 bases to trimming and J lost 4 bases, with 14 bases between them. CDR3 DNA: TGTGCCAGCAGTCGAGGGTCCCCGGGCACTGAAGCTTTCTTT. It is translated as CASSRGSPGTEAFF.

The gene calls are TRBV3-1 (or the pseudogene TRBV3-2) and TRBJ1-1; no clear D. The CDR3 spans 15 residues. Germline CDR1 is LGHDT and CDR2 is YNNKEL (reference sequence). With 0 bases removed from V and 1 base from J, the gap between germline ends came to 9 bases. CDR3 coding DNA: TGTGCCAGCAGCCAAGATGAGGTCGGGAACACTGAAGCTTTCTTT. Its protein product is CASSQDEVGNTEAFF.

V and J are TRBV4-1 and TRBJ2-7; TRBD1 aligns across 8 bases. This CDR3 is 13 amino acids long. From germline, CDR1 is MGHRA and CDR2 YSYEKL. Losses at the gene ends were 4 bases for V and 8 bases for J; bases not matched to a gene: 7. The chain's CDR3 is CASSPTGEVQQYF. The CDR3 nucleotides are TGCGCCAGCAGCCCGACAGGGGAAGTTCAGCAGTACTTC.

The V and J genes are TRBV10-3 and TRBJ1-6, with a weak D call TRBD1 (5 bases). Germline CDR1 ENHRY, CDR2 SYGVKD. V lost 0 bases and J lost 6, with 9 bases in between. CDR3 length equals 15 residues. The CDR3 DNA reads TGTGCCATCAGTGAGTCGCAGGGAGGTAATTCACCCCTCCACTTT. Translated: CAISESQGGNSPLHF.

In its sample, this clone was seen once. This chain links TRBV6-2 or TRBV6-3 with TRBJ1-5, with 10 bases aligning to TRBD1. Germline assignment: CDR1 MNHEY and CDR2 SVGEGT. This CDR3 region has 19 residues. The V and J ends lost 2 bases and 5 bases, in that order; junction bases with no gene match: 15. In DNA form, the CDR3 reads TGTGCCAGCAGTTACCACCTCGGACAGGGGGGATTTCTGGATCAGCCCCAGCATTTT. The encoded protein is CASSYHLGQGGFLDQPQHF.

The CDR3 DNA follows: TGCGCCAGCAGCCACCAGACAGGGATGGAGAATGAGCAGTTCTTC. Translating gives CASSHQTGMENEQFF. The gene calls are TRBV5-1 and TRBJ2-1, with 7 nucleotides matching TRBD1. Trimming removed 4 bases from V and 7 bases from J; junction bases left unmatched: 11. Germline-derived CDR1 and CDR2 are SGHRS and YFSETQ. The CDR3 totals 15 residues.

The genes are TRBV6-1 and TRBJ1-4; no clear D. The CDR3 loop spans 13 amino acids. Deletions cut 2 bases from V and 8 bases from J, with 9 bases between. Germline V lookup: CDR1 MNHNS, CDR2 SASEGT. The CDR3 here is CASSESLAEKLFF. CDR3 nucleotide sequence: TGTGCCAGCAGTGAATCCTTAGCAGAAAAACTGTTTTTT.

This chain connects TRBV7-2 to TRBJ2-7; D may be TRBD1 (6 bases). V gave up 3 bases and J gave up 2 bases, with 11 bases separating them. CDR1 SGHTA and CDR2 FQGNSA come from the germline V gene. This CDR3 has 14 amino acids. CDR3 region: CASSFDRRTYEQYF. CDR3 nucleotides: TGTGCCAGCAGCTTTGACAGGAGGACCTACGAGCAGTACTTC.

The V and J genes are TRBV27 and TRBJ1-5, with 9 bases lining up with TRBD1. CDR1 is MNHEY, CDR2 SMNVEV, per germline (reference sequence). CDR3 length: 20 amino acids. The V segment lost 4 bases and the J segment 2 bases; nucleotides outside the gene matches: 18. Written as DNA, the CDR3 is TGTGCCAGCAGTTCCCTCCGGGACAGGGCTGTCGGTAGGCGCAATCAGCCCCAGCATTTT. Translation gives CASSSLRDRAVGRRNQPQHF.

This sequence joins TRBV28 and TRBJ2-7; D remains unclear. V lost 3 bases, J lost 4 bases, and 22 bases lay in between. The CDR3 is made up of 17 amino acids. Germline V gene data show CDR1 as MDHEN and CDR2 as SYDVKM. The CDR3 sequence: CASSFSMGAQNLYEQYF. CDR3 DNA: TGTGCCAGCAGTTTCTCTATGGGTGCACAGAACCTTTACGAGCAGTACTTC.

The V gene is TRBV11-3, the J gene TRBJ2-7; no firm D call. Trimming removed 1 base from V and 3 bases from J, with 4 bases in between. Germline CDR1 reads SGHNT; CDR2 reads YENEEA. CDR3 length: 12 residues. The CDR3 region has the DNA TGTGCCAGCAGCTTAGCCCTCTACGAGCAGTACTTC. As protein: CASSLALYEQYF.

This chain links TRBV9 with TRBJ1-2; D is ambiguous. V lost 0 bases and J lost 7, with 7 bases in between. This CDR3 is built from 12 residues. In germline, CDR1 is SGDLS, CDR2 YYNGEE. CDR3 nucleotide sequence: TGTGCCAGCAGCGTAGGGGCAGGTGGCTACACCTTC. This encodes CASSVGAGGYTF.

The chain carries TRBV27 and TRBJ1-2, with TRBD1 matching 7 bases. The CDR3 extends over 14 amino acids. V dropped 6 bases and J dropped 5; count of bases not matched to a gene: 9. CDR1 is MNHEY and CDR2 is SMNVEV in the germline V gene (reference sequence). Written as DNA, the CDR3 is TGTGCCAGCAGACCGGGACAGATCCCTTATGGCTACACCTTC. Translated, it gives CASRPGQIPYGYTF.

The chain carries TRBV21-1 and TRBJ2-3; TRBD1 is the table's D call, not checked against the DNA. TRBV21-1 is shown as a pseudogene. The length of the CDR3 is 17 residues. The CDR3 sequence is CASSKKVPGNGTDTQYF. In DNA form, the CDR3 reads TGTGCCAGCAGCAAAAAAGTGCCAGGGAACGGGACAGATACGCAGTATTTT.

The chain combines TRBV9 with TRBJ1-2, with TRBD1 identical over 9 bases. This CDR3 is built from 14 residues. V was pared by 5 bases and J by 6 bases, with 8 bases of the junction left unmatched. Germline V lookup: CDR1 SGDLS, CDR2 YYNGEE. This CDR3 is CASRETGGSDGYTF. The CDR3 nucleotides are TGTGCCAGCAGAGAAACAGGGGGCTCGGATGGCTACACCTTC.

This clone was seen a single time. V usage is TRBV5-1 and J usage is TRBJ2-3; D unresolved. V lost 2 bases, J lost 2 bases, and 6 bases lay in between. Germline-derived CDR1 and CDR2 are SGHRS and YFSETQ. The CDR3 loop spans 13 amino acids. The CDR3 DNA sequence: TGCGCCAGCAGCTTCAGGTCCACAGATACGCAGTATTTT. Translated, it gives CASSFRSTDTQYF.